This T cell receptor (beta chain) comes out of a study of blood T cell repertoires in COVID-19. Whole-study context: The United States, Italy and Spain supplied acute and convalescent COVID-19 samples.

The table came from immunoSEQ multiplex PCR; TCRdb's copy has only in-frame clones and leaves some out. The data show about 400,000 clones, around 92% seen once. V was clipped by 4 bases and J by 4 bases; unmatched bases: 10. The CDR3 contains 16 residues. CDR1 and CDR2 (germline): KGHSH, LQKENI. The study recruited people aged about 18 to 90 years across some 23 US areas. Allocation to cohorts depended on clinical history reported by the participants. Two negative PCRs, clearance, or symptom resolution were required of recovered Cohort 3 donors. The chain combines TRBV18 with TRBJ1-5; 7 nucleotides agree with TRBD1. Input material: PBMCs or T cells enriched from blood (not recorded which). The sequence derives from a woman under 40 who had recovered from COVID-19. The CDR3 DNA sequence: TGTGCCAGCTCACGCGGGACAGCCAACCTAAATCAGCCCCAGCATTTT. Protein sequence: CASSRGTANLNQPQHF.